This section outlines one T cell receptor beta chain sequence together with its context. What it binds is not known. The method was immunoSEQ multiplex PCR; TCRdb's version includes in-frame clones alone and lacks a portion of them. Of 150,000 to 200,000 clones listed, more than 80% are singletons. These data come from a study of T cell responses to AZD1222 COVID-19 vaccine. Study observations and caveats: Regions 160-218 and 743-854 held dominance among vaccine-associated CD4 TCRs, which spanned spike.

This specimen was peripheral blood, taken 28 days after the second dose of the MenACWY control vaccine. The TCR originated in an adult who received the MenACWY meningococcal vaccine as a control.

This chain's CDR3 is CASSLSQIPNQPQHF. CDR3 in DNA: TGTGCCAGCAGTTTATCTCAAATCCCCAATCAGCCCCAGCATTTT. This chain links TRBV27 with TRBJ1-5; D remains ambiguous. CDR1 is MNHEY and CDR2 is SMNVEV in the germline V gene (reference sequence). This CDR3 has 15 amino acids. V was shortened by 0 bases and J by 3 bases, with 9 bases between the two germline ends.